These T cell receptor beta chains were read from a single sample in a study of T cells in Graves' hyperthyroidism and ophthalmopathy. Each CDR3 protein is one row after TCRdb ran MiXCR on the multiplex PCR reads. Among fewer than 350,000 distinct CDR3 sequences listed, roughly 15% were seen once. Sequenced input: blood. The receptors here all came from a woman in her thirties or forties with Graves' hyperthyroidism. Each CDR3 is given with its conserved first and last residue.

J gene,V gene,CDR3 protein
TRBJ2-5,TRBV14,CASSQEGNRGRTQYF
TRBJ2-1,TRBV27,CASSLWAGKQGQLF
TRBJ2-7,TRBV20-1,CSARSGYSSYEQYF
TRBJ2-1,TRBV5-1,CASRLIPSGQGKNEQFF
TRBJ2-2,TRBV12-3/TRBV12-4,CASSLRGAGTGELFF
TRBJ2-5,TRBV11-2,CASSSDIAGGQGETQYF
TRBJ1-6,TRBV2,CASRDRQGYSPLHF
TRBJ2-5,TRBV20-1,CSAGPLPETQYF
TRBJ1-5,TRBV3-1,CASSTRGQPQHF
TRBJ2-3,TRBV2,CASSEARIAGGPRDTQYF
TRBJ2-2,TRBV15,CATSRETARGAGELFF
TRBJ1-4,TRBV28,CASSRSTLNEKLFF
TRBJ2-3,TRBV6-2/TRBV6-3,CASRRPSGPTDTQYF
TRBJ2-7,TRBV3-1,CASSQPSGGSPAYEQYF
TRBJ1-6,TRBV10-3,CAISETRGNSPLHF
TRBJ1-1,TRBV28,CASSFRAEIEAFF
TRBJ1-1,TRBV7-9,CASSFDRATEAFF
TRBJ2-2,TRBV19,CASSIRLSTGELFF
TRBJ2-5,TRBV14,CASSEGLAAHQETQYF
TRBJ2-2,TRBV2,CASASGSSGELFF
TRBJ1-6,TRBV27,CASSSPGGRNSPLHF
TRBJ2-7,TRBV20-1,CSARLVAGEQYF
TRBJ2-3,TRBV6-1,CASRLVGTDTQYF
TRBJ1-5,TRBV20-1,CSAPDRGRNQPQHF
TRBJ1-4,TRBV5-1,CASSLNGDRREKLFF
TRBJ2-7,TRBV10-3,CAISESLAESYEQYF
TRBJ2-7,TRBV20-1,CSARDGGAYEQYF
TRBJ2-5,TRBV27,CASTRAGGGETQYF
TRBJ1-5,TRBV28,CASSLSDNQPQHF
TRBJ1-2,TRBV10-3,CAISESSQGWGYTF
TRBJ1-1,TRBV30,CAWSVGGGATEAFF
TRBJ2-1,TRBV11-2,CASSPRLVYNEQFF
TRBJ2-3,TRBV11-3,CASSPAAGTDTQYF
TRBJ2-1,TRBV2,CASMKELDNEQFF
TRBJ1-2,TRBV16,CASSQRQLANYGYTF
TRBJ1-5,TRBV12-3/TRBV12-4,CASSLDPRDGQPQHF
TRBJ1-2,TRBV6-1,CASSQTPLGTGVGYTF
TRBJ2-5,TRBV4-1,CASSQDRRQETQYF
TRBJ2-3,TRBV7-2,CASSLGSGRAGDTQYF
TRBJ2-7,TRBV7-8,CASSLEWLDSPYEQYF
TRBJ1-2,TRBV5-8,CASSGPGRRGYGYTF
TRBJ2-7,TRBV4-1,CASSPWDPGEQYF
TRBJ2-7,TRBV29-1,CSVESPGGSYEQYF
TRBJ2-7,TRBV12-3/TRBV12-4,CASSTRLAGGSYEQYF
TRBJ1-2,TRBV5-5,CASSITGEAGYTF
TRBJ2-6,TRBV19,CASSIQTGANVLTF
TRBJ2-7,TRBV28,CASSPSHNYEQYF
TRBJ2-7,TRBV19,CASSKIEGQAYEQYF
TRBJ2-3,TRBV28,CASSLFPSGSGTDTQYF
TRBJ2-3,TRBV7-2,CASSLYRGRRISDTQYF
TRBJ1-3,TRBV20-1,CSASLGGAGGNTIYF
TRBJ2-1,TRBV14,CASSQGTRGVWNEQFF
TRBJ2-5,TRBV7-9,CASSLAGALQETQYF
TRBJ2-7,TRBV2,CASSWDRVSYEQYF
TRBJ2-1,TRBV3-1,CASSQDDHLVEQFF